The entry below gives a single T cell receptor beta chain sequence along with its context. The sample belongs to a study of blood T cell repertoires in COVID-19. The wider study: Samples taken during acute and convalescent COVID-19 were collected in the United States, Italy and Spain.

TCRdb keeps only in-frame clones here, not all; method: immunoSEQ multiplex PCR. Among more than 60,000 clones listed, around nine tenths were seen once. Looked up from germline, CDR1 is MGHDK and CDR2 is SYGVNS. Trimming left V 4 bases short and J 4 bases short, with 10 bases between. The CDR3 has 13 residues. The sequence was collected from a man older than 75 with COVID-19, enrolled during active disease. The J gene is TRBJ1-1, the V gene TRBV25-1, with D uncertain. What was sequenced was peripheral blood. CDR3 nucleotide sequence: TGTGCCAGCAGTGTAACAGCGGGCACTGAAGCTTTCTTT. Residues: CASSVTAGTEAFF.